The 10 T cell receptor beta chains below were found in one sample sequenced in a study of immune evolution from preneoplasia to lung adenocarcinoma. Measured with immunoSEQ multiplex PCR; TCRdb has only the in-frame clones, and not every one. The repertoire consists of over 6,500 clones, with about 79% occurring once and the leading ten covering about 2.1%. The source material was FFPE invasive lung adenocarcinoma tissue. The receptors originated from a person aged 50-70 years with lung adenocarcinoma.

V gene TRBV19 combines with J gene TRBJ2-4, with 9 bases aligning to TRBD1. CDR1 LNHDA and CDR2 SQIVND come from the germline V gene (reference sequence). V trimming: 3 bases; J trimming: 6 bases; junction bases outside the gene matches: 9. The CDR3 totals 16 residues. The CDR3 region has the DNA TGTGCCAGTAGTATTTGGGGGGACAGGGACCTAAACATTCAGTACTTC. This gives the protein CASSIWGDRDLNIQYF.

J is TRBJ1-1 and V is TRBV7-6; D unclear. CDR1 is SGHVS and CDR2 is FNYEAQ in the germline V gene. This CDR3 has 13 residues. V was shortened by 6 bases and J by 6 bases, with 14 bases between the two germline ends. The DNA for the CDR3 is TGTGCCAGCAGACCCCGGCCGAGGGCTGAAGCTTTCTTT. It specifies CASRPRPRAEAFF.

CDR3 bases: TGCAGCGTTGATTGGGGAGGGTCCCTCTTTCATTATAGCAATCAGCCCCAGCATTTT. Residues: CSVDWGGSLFHYSNQPQHF. J is TRBJ1-5 and V is TRBV29-1; D is uncertain. The germline gives CDR1 SQVTM, CDR2 ANQGSEA. This CDR3 spans 19 amino acids. Trimming cost V 3 bases and J 0 bases, with 24 bases left between them.

This chain connects TRBV7-6 to TRBJ2-3, with a possible D match to TRBD2 (6 bases). Germline V CDR1 and CDR2: SGHVS, FNYEAQ. V gave up 7 bases and J gave up 4 bases, with 12 bases separating them. The CDR3 sequence is 13 residues long. This CDR3 reads CASTLGEADTQYF. In nucleotides, the CDR3 is TGTGCCAGCACCCTCGGGGAGGCAGATACGCAGTATTTT.

J is TRBJ2-7 and V is TRBV2; D unresolved. The CDR3 sequence is 12 residues long. Germline loops: CDR1 SNHLY, CDR2 FYNNEI. V shed 7 bases and J shed 2 bases, with 9 bases lying between them. Here the CDR3 DNA reads TGTGCCAGCACACAGCTGGCCTACGAGCAGTACTTC. Encoded protein: CASTQLAYEQYF.

J is TRBJ2-1 and V is TRBV28; TRBD2 matches 9 bases. Germline V gene data show CDR1 as MDHEN and CDR2 as SYDVKM. The CDR3 loop spans 19 amino acids. Trimming took 6 bases from V and 4 from J; bases not matched to a gene: 19. CDR3 in DNA: TGTGCCAGCAGAGAAGGAAAATTGGCGGGAGGGCCGAATTACAATGAGCAGTTCTTC. Residues: CASREGKLAGGPNYNEQFF.

The chain uses TRBV18 and TRBJ2-3; D tentatively reads TRBD1 or TRBD2 (5 bases each). The CDR3 runs to 17 residues. Germline-derived CDR1 and CDR2 are KGHSH and LQKENI. V gave up 2 bases and J gave up 2 bases, with 17 bases separating them. DNA for the CDR3: TGTGCCAGCTCACCAACATTGAGGGGCCCTATCACAGATACGCAGTATTTT. The encoded protein is CASSPTLRGPITDTQYF.

The chain uses TRBV5-1 and TRBJ1-4, with D maybe TRBD1 (5 bases). CDR1 SGHRS and CDR2 YFSETQ come from the germline V gene. V lost 3 bases and J 0 bases, leaving 12 bases between the germline ends. The CDR3 has 16 amino acids. The CDR3 DNA sequence: TGCGCCAGCAGCTCTGGGGGAAGGGCAACTAATGAAAAACTGTTTTTT. Translation gives CASSSGGRATNEKLFF.

The J gene is TRBJ2-7, the V gene TRBV18, with TRBD1 matching 8 bases. This CDR3 comprises 15 residues. CDR1 and CDR2 from the germline V gene are KGHSH and LQKENI. The V gene end was trimmed by 2 bases and the J gene end by 5 bases; junction bases not matched to a gene: 8. CDR3 bases: TGTGCCAGCTCACCAGCGACAGGGGCGGCCCACGAGCAGTACTTC. Translating it yields CASSPATGAAHEQYF.

The J gene is TRBJ2-3, the V gene TRBV27; 8 bases are a match to TRBD2. The CDR3 has 14 amino acids. Germline CDR1 is MNHEY and CDR2 is SMNVEV (reference sequence). After removal of 6 bases from V and 2 bases from J, the junction contained 4 bases not matched to a gene. The DNA of the CDR3 is TGTGCCAGCAGCCGGGGGGGGTACACAGATACGCAGTATTTT. It translates to CASSRGGYTDTQYF.